These 31 T cell receptor beta chains came from one sample sequenced in a study of beta chain features in type 1 diabetes. Expressed TCRB transcripts were sequenced after all isolated RNA was converted to cDNA. Method: immunoSEQ multiplex PCR; TCRdb's copy keeps in-frame clones and lacks some. There are over 500,000 clones in the sample; roughly a sixth occur only once, and about 0.087% lies in the top ten. Sequences were obtained from naive CD4+ T cells from blood. Receptors were obtained from a man between 18 and 35 years old in good health.

CDR3 sequence (DNA): TGTGCCAGCAGCGTCAGGGGCTGGCAGCCCCAGCATTTT. Amino acids: CASSVRGWQPQHF. This chain links TRBV7-2 with TRBJ1-5, with a tentative D call TRBD1 (6 bases). The V and J ends lost 5 bases and 7 bases respectively, with 12 bases between them. CDR1 is SGHTA and CDR2 is FQGNSA in the germline V gene. The CDR3 has 13 amino acids.

This clone was counted between two and nine times. J is TRBJ2-3 and V is TRBV6-1; no firm D call. Germline assignment: CDR1 MNHNS and CDR2 SASEGT. This CDR3 has 15 amino acids. With 1 base removed from V and 6 bases from J, the gap between germline ends came to 14 bases. CDR3 in DNA: TGTGCCAGCAGTGAAGATCCTAGGCTAAGGGATACGCAGTATTTT. This sequence encodes CASSEDPRLRDTQYF.

The chain uses TRBV5-1 and TRBJ2-1; 10 bases map to TRBD1. The CDR3 is 15 residues long. V shed 0 bases and J 5 bases; nucleotides not matched to a gene: 2. Looked up from germline, CDR1 is SGHRS and CDR2 is YFSETQ. The CDR3 sequence: CASSLGDRGHNEQFF. CDR3 sequence (DNA): TGCGCCAGCAGCTTGGGGGACAGGGGACACAATGAGCAGTTCTTC.

This clone has more than one count but fewer than ten. The chain is built from TRBV11-1 and TRBJ2-1; D uncertain. Trimming cost V 2 bases and J 0 bases, with 8 bases left between them. CDR3 length: 15 residues. In germline, CDR1 is SGHAT, CDR2 FQDESV (reference sequence). This CDR3 reads CASSLFRRSYNEQFF. The CDR3 coding sequence is TGTGCCAGCAGCTTATTCCGCCGCTCCTACAATGAGCAGTTCTTC.

This clone turned up a few times. The chain carries TRBV5-1 and TRBJ2-1; 11 nucleotides match TRBD2. The CDR3 runs 15 residues. V lost 4 bases, J lost 5 bases, and 5 bases stayed unmatched. CDR1 is SGHRS, CDR2 YFSETQ, per germline. The CDR3 here is CASSPTSGTNNEQFF. In DNA, the CDR3 is TGCGCCAGCAGCCCGACTAGCGGGACCAACAATGAGCAGTTCTTC.

This clone occurred a few times. The J gene is TRBJ1-2, the V gene TRBV10-3; no clear D gene. The V gene lost 0 bases and the J gene lost 4 bases, with 12 bases spanning the gap. The CDR3 length is 15 residues. Germline CDR1 reads ENHRY; CDR2 reads SYGVKD. CDR3 residues: CAISESGGVSYGYTF. The CDR3 DNA is TGTGCCATCAGTGAGTCGGGAGGAGTAAGCTATGGCTACACCTTC.

The J gene is TRBJ1-6, the V gene TRBV15, with 7 nucleotides matching TRBD1. The trim removed 1 base at V and 8 bases at J, leaving 5 bases unmatched. The CDR3 covers 15 residues. The germline V gene has CDR1 LNHNV and CDR2 YYDKDF (reference sequence). The CDR3 DNA is TGTGCCACCAGCAGAGCGCAGGGGGGATATTCACCCCTCCACTTT. The encoded protein is CATSRAQGGYSPLHF. Complete variable domain (other parts from reference TRBV15 and TRBJ1-6): DAMVIQNPRYQVTQFGKPVTLSCSQTLNHNVMYWYQQKSSQAPKLLFHYYDKDFNNEADTPDNFQSRRPNTSFCFLDIRSPGLGDTAMYLCATSRAQGGYSPLHFGNGTRLTVT.

This clone was counted a few times. The chain links TRBV5-4 to TRBJ1-1; D call uncertain. The germline V gene has CDR1 SGHNT and CDR2 YYREEE (reference sequence). V was clipped by 4 bases and J by 8 bases, with 15 bases between them. The CDR3 covers 13 residues. The CDR3 is CASSRWVSNEAFF. CDR3 nucleotides: TGTGCCAGCAGCCGTTGGGTGTCCAACGAAGCTTTCTTT. The full variable domain, completed using reference TRBV5-4 and TRBJ1-1, is ETGVTQSPTHLIKTRGQQVTLRCSSQSGHNTVSWYQQALGQGPQFIFQYYREEENGRGNFPPRFSGLQFPNYSSELNVNALELDDSALYLCASSRWVSNEAFFGQGTRLTVV.

The chain couples TRBV7-9 to TRBJ2-5, with D possibly called TRBD1 or TRBD2 (6 bases each). Trimming removed 11 bases from V and 4 bases from J, with 14 bases in between. Germline V gene lookup returns CDR1 SEHNR and CDR2 FQNEAQ (reference sequence). The length of the CDR3 is 12 residues. CDR3 in amino acids: CALGGAGETQYF. Written as DNA, the CDR3 is TGTGCCCTAGGGGGAGCGGGAGAGACCCAGTACTTC.

The chain carries TRBV7-6 and TRBJ2-3; 12 bases are shared with TRBD2. Germline CDR1 reads SGHVS; CDR2 reads FNYEAQ. The V segment lost 4 bases and the J segment 5 bases; nucleotides outside the gene matches: 7. This CDR3 is built from 16 residues. The DNA of the CDR3 is TGTGCCAGCAGCTCCTCTAGCGGGAGGGTCGTAGATACGCAGTATTTT. It encodes CASSSSSGRVVDTQYF.

The CDR3: CASSTRDRGLLFNTGELFF. The DNA of the CDR3 is TGTGCCAGCAGCACTAGGGACAGGGGGCTGCTCTTTAACACCGGGGAGCTGTTTTTT. The rearrangement uses TRBV9 and TRBJ2-2; 12 bases align to TRBD1. CDR1 SGDLS and CDR2 YYNGEE come from the germline V gene. The CDR3 is 19 amino acids. V lost 4 bases, J lost 2 bases, and 12 bases stayed unmatched.

The chain recombines TRBV15 with TRBJ1-6; TRBD1 is a possible D gene (6 bases). Deletions cut 3 bases from V and 7 bases from J, with 13 bases between. CDR1 and CDR2 from the germline V gene are LNHNV and YYDKDF (reference sequence). CDR3 length: 15 residues. The CDR3 sequence is CATSREGGRNSPLHF. Written as DNA, the CDR3 is TGTGCCACCAGCAGGGAGGGGGGGCGAAATTCACCCCTCCACTTT.

This clone was picked up a small number of times. This chain links TRBV13 with TRBJ1-5; D uncertain. The CDR3 is 15 residues long. V was clipped by 3 bases and J by 0 bases, with 9 bases between them. Germline-derived CDR1 and CDR2 are PRHDT and FYEKMQ (reference sequence). CDR3 DNA: TGTGCCAGCAGCTTGAGGGTCTATAGCAATCAGCCCCAGCATTTT. This gives the protein CASSLRVYSNQPQHF.

This chain uses TRBV6-5 with TRBJ1-1; D is possibly TRBD1 (6 bases). V lost 5 bases and J lost 11, with 15 bases in between. CDR1 is MNHEY and CDR2 is SVGAGI in the germline V gene. The CDR3 sequence is 12 residues long. CDR3 DNA sequence: TGTGCCAGCAGTACAGGGTGGAGGGAGGCTTTCTTT. Amino acid sequence: CASSTGWREAFF.

This clone turned up a few times. The CDR3 loop is CASSPPNSGYNEQFF. Written as DNA, the CDR3 is TGTGCCAGCAGCCCGCCAAATAGCGGCTACAATGAGCAGTTCTTC. The chain has TRBV7-2 and TRBJ2-1; weak D call: TRBD2 (6 bases). The germline gives CDR1 SGHTA, CDR2 FQGNSA. V dropped 5 bases and J dropped 3 bases, with 14 bases sitting between them. There are 15 residues in the CDR3.

J is TRBJ1-1 and V is TRBV7-6, with no clear D. V was clipped by 7 bases and J by 5 bases, with 23 bases between them. Germline V gene sequence: CDR1 SGHVS, CDR2 FNYEAQ. This CDR3 comprises 16 residues. The CDR3 DNA reads as TGTGCCAGCATCCCAACATCTAGTCTAGGGCGTACTGAAGCTTTCTTT. The encoded protein is CASIPTSSLGRTEAFF. The variable domain in full, completed from reference TRBV7-6 and TRBJ1-1, reads GAGVSQSPRYKVTKRGQDVALRCDPISGHVSLYWYRQALGQGPEFLTYFNYEAQQDKSGLPNDRFSAERPEGSISTLTIQRTEQRDSAMYRCASIPTSSLGRTEAFFGQGTRLTVV.

The chain employs TRBV4-2 and TRBJ1-1; TRBD1 is a possible D gene (5 bases). The germline V gene has CDR1 LGHNA and CDR2 YNFKEQ. The CDR3 totals 16 residues. Trimming removed 4 bases from V and 1 base from J, with 16 bases in between. The CDR3 is CASSPSGTDPNTEAFF. The CDR3 coding sequence is TGTGCCAGCAGCCCGAGCGGGACTGATCCGAACACTGAAGCTTTCTTT.

This chain joins TRBV7-9 and TRBJ1-1; TRBD1 agrees at 7 bases. The germline V gene has CDR1 SEHNR and CDR2 FQNEAQ (reference sequence). The CDR3 loop spans 14 amino acids. After removal of 2 bases from V and 3 bases from J, the junction contained 3 bases not matched to a gene. The CDR3 sequence is CASSLRDSDTEAFF. In DNA form, the CDR3 reads TGTGCCAGCAGCTTAAGGGACAGTGACACTGAAGCTTTCTTT.

On this clone: This CDR3 is also generated by other DNA sequences in the sample. CDR3 sequence reads: CASSQDRVGHEQYF. Here the CDR3 DNA reads TGCGCCAGCAGCCAAGATCGGGTCGGCCACGAGCAGTACTTC. The V gene is TRBV4-1, the J gene TRBJ2-7; the D is unclear. Trimming took off 0 bases at V and 5 bases at J, with 11 bases between the two ends. The CDR3 spans 14 residues. CDR1 is MGHRA, CDR2 YSYEKL, per germline.

The chain is built from TRBV6-1 and TRBJ2-7; no clear D gene. Trimming removed 1 base from V and 5 bases from J, with 12 bases in between. The CDR3 is 14 residues long. The V gene's germline CDR1 is MNHNS and CDR2 SASEGT. The CDR3 nucleotides read TGTGCCAGCAGTGAAGTGGGGTACAAGGACGAGCAGTACTTC. Encoded protein: CASSEVGYKDEQYF.

This clone was observed a handful of times. The rearrangement uses TRBV9 and TRBJ2-6, with a weak D call TRBD2 (5 bases). Per the germline V gene, CDR1 is SGDLS and CDR2 is YYNGEE. This CDR3 has 17 amino acids. The ends were cut back, 3 bases at V and 4 bases at J, with 17 bases in the middle. The CDR3 loop is CASSADLLVAGANVLTF. CDR3 nucleotide sequence: TGTGCCAGCAGCGCCGACCTACTAGTAGCCGGGGCCAACGTCCTGACTTTC.

The chain has TRBV10-3 and TRBJ2-3, with a possible D match to TRBD1 (6 bases). The J call may not be correct, given that the DNA end is closer to TRBJ1-5. The CDR3 covers 12 residues. Germline assignment: CDR1 ENHRY and CDR2 SYGVKD. CDR3 nucleotides: TGTGCCATAGGACAGCAGACAGATACGCAGCATTTT. The encoded protein is CAIGQQTDTQHF.

The chain couples TRBV2 to TRBJ2-1, with D hard to call. This CDR3 spans 16 amino acids. V lost 1 base to trimming and J lost 2 bases, with 12 bases between them. Germline V gene data show CDR1 as SNHLY and CDR2 as FYNNEI. This chain's CDR3 is CASSEDVRLTYNEQFF. For the CDR3, the DNA is TGTGCCAGCAGTGAAGATGTTAGATTGACCTACAATGAGCAGTTCTTC.

V and J are TRBV19 and TRBJ2-1; 7 bases align to TRBD1. V was pared by 5 bases and J by 7 bases, with 14 bases of the junction left unmatched. There are 16 residues in the CDR3. The germline V gene encodes CDR1 LNHDA and CDR2 SQIVND (reference sequence). Here the CDR3 reads CASSSSDRARSNEQFF. The CDR3 DNA reads as TGTGCCAGTAGTTCGTCTGACAGGGCACGTTCAAATGAGCAGTTCTTC.

This CDR3 is CASSEDRLGAGELFF. CDR3 bases: TGTGCCAGCAGTGAGGATCGCTTGGGGGCCGGGGAGCTGTTTTTT. This chain connects TRBV2 to TRBJ2-2, with D possibly called TRBD1 or TRBD2 (5 bases each). Per germline, CDR1 SNHLY and CDR2 FYNNEI. There are 15 residues in the CDR3. The V gene lost 3 bases and the J gene lost 6 bases, with 14 bases spanning the gap.

CDR3 residues: CASSSNRVTYEQYF. CDR3 coding DNA: TGTGCCAGCAGCTCCAACAGGGTTACCTACGAGCAGTACTTC. V gene TRBV11-2 combines with J gene TRBJ2-7; D possibly corresponds to TRBD1 (6 bases). The V end was cut by 4 bases, the J end by 2 bases, with 12 bases between. This CDR3 is built from 14 residues. Germline CDR1 is SGHAT and CDR2 is FQNNGV.

The chain couples TRBV14 to TRBJ2-6; D possibly matches TRBD1 or TRBD2 (6 bases each). Germline V gives CDR1 SGHDN, CDR2 FVKESK. This CDR3 is 17 amino acids long. Trimming removed 6 bases from V and 2 bases from J, with 17 bases in between. CDR3 amino acids: CASRPSGAPAGANVLTF. CDR3 nucleotide sequence: TGTGCCAGCAGGCCTTCGGGGGCGCCCGCTGGGGCCAACGTCCTGACTTTC. Complete variable domain (other parts from reference TRBV14 and TRBJ2-6): EAGVTQFPSHSVIEKGQTVTLRCDPISGHDNLYWYRRVMGKEIKFLLHFVKESKQDESGMPNNRFLAERTGGTYSTLKVQPAELEDSGVYFCASRPSGAPAGANVLTFGAGSRLTVL.

This clone was seen more than once but under ten times. The chain has TRBV14 and TRBJ2-1; TRBD2 aligns across 8 bases. Germline lookup yields CDR1 SGHDN and CDR2 FVKESK. The CDR3 covers 16 residues. J lost 9 bases, V lost 2 bases, and 12 bases had no gene match. CDR3 sequence reads: CASSQSGSIPFREQFF. The CDR3, as DNA: TGTGCCAGCAGCCAAAGCGGGAGTATCCCATTTCGTGAGCAGTTCTTC.

The chain is built from TRBV29-1 and TRBJ2-5, with 8 positions matching TRBD1. Germline CDR1 is SQVTM and CDR2 is ANQGSEA. Losses at the gene ends were 4 bases for V and 4 bases for J; bases not matched to a gene: 5. The CDR3 sequence is 13 residues long. CDR3 sequence reads: CSVGAGGPETQYF. The DNA of the CDR3 is TGCAGCGTTGGAGCAGGGGGCCCAGAGACCCAGTACTTC.

This chain links TRBV12-5 with TRBJ2-1; D is tentatively TRBD1 or TRBD2 (6 bases each). The CDR3 consists of 15 residues. Germline V CDR1 and CDR2: LGHNT, FRNRAP. V lost 1 base and J lost 10, with 17 bases in between. CDR3 DNA: TGTGCTAGTGGTTTGGGACACCTCGGGGGCAGCGAGCAGTTCTTC. Its translation: CASGLGHLGGSEQFF.

This clone was picked up many times. This chain links TRBV10-3 with TRBJ1-4, with no clear D. V lost 3 bases and J 4 bases, leaving 12 bases between the germline ends. This CDR3 contains 15 residues. The germline CDR1 and CDR2 sequences are ENHRY and SYGVKD. The CDR3 DNA reads TGTGCCATCAGTGAACGTAACAGTCTTAATGAAAAACTGTTTTTT. Translating gives CAISERNSLNEKLFF.